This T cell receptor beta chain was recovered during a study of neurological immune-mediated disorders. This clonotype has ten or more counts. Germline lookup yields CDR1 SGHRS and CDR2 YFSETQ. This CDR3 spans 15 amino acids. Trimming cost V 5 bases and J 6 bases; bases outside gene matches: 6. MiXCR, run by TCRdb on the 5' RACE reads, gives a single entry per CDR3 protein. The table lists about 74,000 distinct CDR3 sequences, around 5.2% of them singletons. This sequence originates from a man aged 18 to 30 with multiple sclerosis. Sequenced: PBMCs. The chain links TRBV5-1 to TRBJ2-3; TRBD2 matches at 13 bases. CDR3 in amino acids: CASRSLAGGPDTQYF. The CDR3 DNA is TGCGCCAGCAGATCACTAGCGGGGGGGCCGGATACGCAGTATTTT.